This note documents a single TCR beta chain sequence. The sample comes from a study of blood T cell repertoires in COVID-19. Study information: COVID-19 samples, acute and convalescent, were from the United States, Italy and Spain.

This CDR3 spans 16 amino acids. Germline trimming cut 3 bases from V and 10 bases from J; bases unmatched to any gene: 9. Germline V gene data show CDR1 as MGHDK and CDR2 as SYGVNS. Method: immunoSEQ multiplex PCR; TCRdb's copy keeps in-frame clones and lacks some. The sample yields 60,000 or so clones, 90% seen once. This sequence was found in a human donor with active COVID-19. The donor label of this sample is uncertain. The chain recombines TRBV25-1 with TRBJ1-4; 12 positions agree with TRBD1. Sequenced input: peripheral blood. CDR3 residues: CASSDPKGDRGRKLFF. The CDR3 region has the DNA TGTGCCAGCAGTGATCCCAAGGGGGACAGGGGGCGAAAACTGTTTTTT.